The rows below give T cell receptor beta chains drawn from one sample of a study of patients and donors after allogeneic stem cell transplantation. TCRdb reprocessed the RT-PCR reads with MiXCR, giving one entry per CDR3 protein. The sample gives roughly 960,000 distinct CDR3 sequences, roughly 18% of which show up once; 5% to 6.5% is in the top ten. Sample: blood, either unsorted or a sorted T cell fraction (not recorded which). Receptor source: a human donor who was either an allogeneic HSCT recipient or a stem cell or donor lymphocyte infusion donor (not recorded which). It is not recorded whose cells these are; they may come from a transplant donor. Each CDR3 is given with its conserved first and last residue.

J gene,V gene,CDR3 protein
TRBJ2-7,TRBV7-3,CASSLLRVTTYEQYF
TRBJ2-2,TRBV24-1,CATSVGGGRKIVTGELFF
TRBJ2-7,TRBV5-1,CASSLTPRAEQYF
TRBJ1-1,TRBV6-1,CASSKPTGQNTEAFF
TRBJ2-3,TRBV20-1,CSAKVRRGGTDTQYF
TRBJ1-1,TRBV5-1,CASSARATNTEAFF
TRBJ2-7,TRBV7-9,CASSPRTSGGPPYEQYF
TRBJ2-5,TRBV29-1,CSVEDGRVGGETQYF
TRBJ1-5,TRBV6-1,CASIDDRGQPQHF
TRBJ2-1,TRBV24-1,CATSDFAGPINNEQFF
TRBJ1-6,TRBV12-3/TRBV12-4,CASSGGRAYNSPLHF
TRBJ2-1,TRBV12-3/TRBV12-4,CASSFGGPGEQFF
TRBJ2-7,TRBV7-2,CASSAPTSGGAREQYF
TRBJ2-1,TRBV24-1,CATSEAGGTYNEQFF
TRBJ2-1,TRBV7-3,CASSLRIKGQGYNEQFF
TRBJ1-5,TRBV28,CASSPAGRDLNQPQHF
TRBJ1-6,TRBV7-8,CASSLAGTGNLNSPLHF
TRBJ1-6,TRBV18,CASSPKDPKGSDSPLHF
TRBJ1-1,TRBV7-9,CASSNIIAGGPEAFF
TRBJ2-7,TRBV20-1,CSARDYLQGREQYF
TRBJ2-3,TRBV7-2,CASSLLAGGAQYF
TRBJ1-1,TRBV6-2/TRBV6-3,CASSYSRAVAFF
TRBJ1-2,TRBV20-1,CSARDQGGDGYTF
TRBJ2-5,TRBV5-1,CASSFDRQGETQYF
TRBJ2-1,TRBV12-3/TRBV12-4,CASSPGHDEQFF
TRBJ2-7,TRBV2,CASSEPVDDSYEQYF